This TCR beta chain is from a study of identifying expanded T cells in peripheral blood. Regarding the study as a whole: Technical replicates showed about 1.2 changed clones; around 2 weeks approximately 15; four weeks 19. Clone count variance between approximately two-week samples rose with total template count.

In the case of this clone: What it recognizes is unknown.

Germline V lookup: CDR1 MDHEN, CDR2 SYDVKM. The CDR3 has 15 residues. With 1 base removed from V and 6 bases from J, the gap between germline ends came to 12 bases. Generated by immunoSEQ multiplex PCR, the TCRdb table keeps only in-frame clones and is missing some. The table records some 81,000 clones, roughly 81% of them present only once. Collection occurred without any documented infections or immune events in donors. Sequencing used blood. V gene TRBV28 combines with J gene TRBJ1-4; no reliable D call. This receptor was taken from a person aged 18-70 years in good health. Here the CDR3 DNA reads TGTGCCAGCAGTTTATCTGTAGGGCGCCATGAAAAACTGTTTTTT. Translation gives CASSLSVGRHEKLFF.